The 5 T cell receptor beta chains below were found in one sample sequenced in a study of cytomegalovirus exposure and HLA in healthy donors. Use of 60 Vbeta and 13 Jbeta primers characterized the PCR. Sequencing was performed with immunoSEQ multiplex PCR; in TCRdb, only in-frame clones are kept and a portion is missing. The profile shows about 140,000 clones, approximately 80% of them singletons. Sequences were obtained from PBMCs. The receptors stem from a man aged 50 or older in good health and CMV-seronegative.

The chain carries TRBV29-1 and TRBJ2-7, with TRBD1 matching over 10 bases. The CDR3 is 16 residues long. V gave up 1 base and J gave up 3 bases; unmatched junction bases: 9. Germline loops: CDR1 SQVTM, CDR2 ANQGSEA. As DNA, the CDR3 is TGCAGCGTTGAAGGTCACCGGGACAGGGGTGTCTACGAGCAGTACTTC. The encoded protein is CSVEGHRDRGVYEQYF.

The chain links TRBV18 to TRBJ1-2, with 9 bases identical to TRBD1. Unmatched junction bases numbered 15, after V lost 8 bases and J lost 8 bases. The CDR3 is 15 amino acids. From germline, CDR1 is KGHSH and CDR2 LQKENI. As DNA, the CDR3 is TGTGCCAGCGGAAATGGACAGGGGTTCGTGAGCGGCTACACCTTC. The encoded protein is CASGNGQGFVSGYTF.

The V gene is TRBV10-1, the J gene TRBJ2-3; 8 bases align to TRBD2. Looked up from germline, CDR1 is WNHNN and CDR2 is SYGVQD (reference sequence). The length of the CDR3 is 13 residues. Trimming cost V 2 bases and J 5 bases; bases outside gene matches: 0. This CDR3 reads CASSETSGDTQYF. DNA of the CDR3: TGCGCCAGCAGTGAGACTAGCGGAGATACGCAGTATTTT.

This chain connects TRBV5-1 to TRBJ1-4, with 8 positions matching TRBD1. Germline CDR1 and CDR2: SGHRS and YFSETQ. CDR3 length equals 14 residues. Trimming took 4 bases from V and 3 from J; bases not matched to a gene: 2. This chain's CDR3 is CASSQQGANEKLFF. The CDR3, as DNA: TGCGCCAGCAGCCAACAGGGGGCTAATGAAAAACTGTTTTTT. The whole variable domain, remainder taken from reference TRBV5-1 and TRBJ1-4, is KAGVTQTPRYLIKTRGQQVTLSCSPISGHRSVSWYQQTPGQGLQFLFEYFSETQRNKGNFPGRFSGRQFSNSRSEMNVSTLELGDSALYLCASSQQGANEKLFFGSGTQLSVL.

In this sample, this clone turned up once. The rearrangement uses TRBV4-2 and TRBJ2-3; D is undetermined. V was clipped by 0 bases and J by 2 bases, with 12 bases between them. The CDR3 runs 16 residues. From germline, CDR1 is LGHNA and CDR2 YNFKEQ. This chain's CDR3 is CASSQERVQLTDTQYF. As DNA, the CDR3 is TGTGCCAGCAGCCAAGAGAGAGTCCAACTCACAGATACGCAGTATTTT.